This T cell receptor (beta chain) derives from a study of CD8 T cells in ankylosing spondylitis. The CDR3 is 13 residues long. Germline V CDR1 and CDR2: SGDLS, YYNGEE. V lost 0 bases to trimming and J lost 9 bases, with 7 bases between them. This clonotype was counted many times. TCRdb reanalysed the 5' RACE reads using MiXCR and keeps one entry per CDR3 protein. Of roughly 250,000 distinct CDR3 sequences listed, over 8.5% are singletons. The receptor comes from a male donor with ankylosing spondylitis or in good health (not recorded which). The chain is built from TRBV9 and TRBJ1-6; unclear D gene. The sample was blood, either unsorted or a sorted T cell fraction (not recorded which). CDR3 amino acids: CASSVEASSPLHF. DNA of the CDR3: TGTGCCAGCAGCGTAGAGGCCTCTTCACCCCTCCACTTT.